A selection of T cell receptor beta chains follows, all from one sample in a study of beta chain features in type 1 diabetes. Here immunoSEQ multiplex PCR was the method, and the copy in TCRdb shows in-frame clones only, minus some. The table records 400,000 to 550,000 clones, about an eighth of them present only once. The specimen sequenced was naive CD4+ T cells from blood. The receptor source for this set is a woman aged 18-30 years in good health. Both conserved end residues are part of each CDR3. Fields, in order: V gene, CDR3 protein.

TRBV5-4,CASSPRLETGQYF
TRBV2,CASSGQGSDTQYF
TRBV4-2,CASRLLGSSYNSPLHF
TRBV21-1,CASMQPNYGYTF
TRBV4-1,CASSQAWASGEKLFF
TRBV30,CAWSRDRAVGELFF
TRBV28,CASSVPGQGLGNTEAFF
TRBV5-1,CASSLGIRETQYF
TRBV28,CASRSDLKQFF
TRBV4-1,CASSQGMGSTGYNEQFF
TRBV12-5,CASGLREGTEAFF
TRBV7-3,CASSLSREEYNEQFF
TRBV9,CASSVRGPQNTGELFF
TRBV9,CASSVDWGREETQYF
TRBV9,CASSVGVGDYGYTF
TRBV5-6,CASSKPYSSLSSYNEQFF
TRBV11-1,CASSSLAELYNEQFF
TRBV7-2,CASSPPGLAGYEQYF
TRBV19,CASSIGRENTEAFF
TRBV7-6,CASSRELGYGYTF
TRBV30,CAWSPGWVLGSEQYF
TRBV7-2,CASNKLVGRAPDTQYF
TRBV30,CAWSVGLAGRAYEQYF
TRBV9,CASSVGWRQGTYEQYF
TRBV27,CASSLRTGGEQYF
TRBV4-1,CASSQGGLTGAYGYTF
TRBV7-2,CASSPYIPETQYF